The next 5 T cell receptor beta chains were all read from a single sample in a study of T cells in women clearing cervical HPV infection. TCRdb's table, derived via immunoSEQ multiplex PCR, lists solely in-frame clones and lacks some. The record lists more than 20,000 clones, of which the ten most abundant hold less than 3%. The sequenced sample consisted of blood buffy coat. All receptors come from a woman between 18 and 70 years old with a cervical HPV16 infection that either progressed to CIN3+ or cleared (not recorded which).

To note about this clone: The CDR3 end lies 3 residues beyond the end of the read and is filled in from the germline J gene. The chain recombines TRBV20-1 with TRBJ2-4; D possibly corresponds to TRBD1 (6 bases). CDR1 is DFQATT, CDR2 SNEGSKA, per germline (reference sequence). CDR3 length: 15 amino acids. CDR3 region: CSASLQGQANYGQYF. CDR3 bases read: TGCAGTGCTAGTCTCCAGGGGCAAGCTAACTATGGT.

Comments on this clone: Read sequence stops 3 residues before the CDR3 end, and the germline J gene provides the missing end. The V gene is TRBV11-2, the J gene TRBJ1-5, with D uncertain. Germline V gene data show CDR1 as SGHAT and CDR2 as FQNNGV. The V gene lost 3 bases and the J gene lost 1 base, with 4 bases spanning the gap. The CDR3 covers 13 residues. Incomplete CDR3 DNA: TGTGCCAGCAGCTTCGGGAGCAATCAGCCC. It yields the protein CASSFGSNQP. In full, the CDR3 reads CASSFGSNQPQHF.

Details on this clone: The read ends 3 residues shy of where the CDR3 ends; the end is completed using the germline J gene. This chain uses TRBV7-9 with TRBJ2-5; D is possibly TRBD1 (6 bases). The V end lost 5 bases, the J end lost 2 bases, and 15 bases lay between the germline ends. Germline CDR1 and CDR2: SEHNR and FQNEAQ (reference sequence). The CDR3 extends over 15 amino acids. The covered CDR3 bases are TGTGCCAGCAGCCCGACAGGAGCCCCTCAAGAGACC. This gives the protein CASSPTGAPQET. The full CDR3 protein is CASSPTGAPQETQYF.

Regarding this clone: The read terminates 3 residues ahead of where the CDR3 ends, so the germline J gene completes it. This sequence joins TRBV7-3 and TRBJ2-3; TRBD1 matches at 9 bases. Germline V CDR1 and CDR2: SGHTA, FQGTGA. The CDR3 is 13 amino acids. CDR3: CASSFTGGESQYF. CDR3 DNA (partial): TGTGCCAGCAGCTTCACAGGGGGCGAGTCG. Supplemented by reference TRBV7-3 and TRBJ2-3, the full variable domain reads GAGVSQTPSNKVTEKGKYVELRCDPISGHTALYWYRQSLGQGPEFLIYFQGTGAADDSGLPNDRFFAVRPEGSVSTLKIQRTERGDSAVYLCASSFTGGESQYFGPGTRLTVL.

Comment on this clone: The sequence runs out 3 residues before the end of the CDR3; the remainder is reconstructed from the germline J gene. This rearrangement joins TRBV2 to TRBJ2-5, with D tentatively TRBD1 or TRBD2 (5 bases each). The CDR3 covers 13 residues. V was cut by 6 bases and J by 2 bases, with 10 bases left in between. Germline CDR1 SNHLY, CDR2 FYNNEI. The sequenced CDR3 bases are TGTGCCAGCAGGGCAGGGAGACAAGAGACC. Amino acid sequence: CASRAGRQET. The whole CDR3 sequence is CASRAGRQETQYF.